This TCR beta chain was identified in a study of patients and donors after allogeneic stem cell transplantation. One entry per CDR3 protein results from TCRdb running MiXCR on the RT-PCR reads. The sample has hundreds of thousands of distinct CDR3 sequences, 15% to 20% seen once. Sequencing was done on a sample of blood, either unsorted or a sorted T cell fraction (not recorded which). This sequence was found in a human donor who was either an allogeneic HSCT recipient or a stem cell or donor lymphocyte infusion donor (not recorded which). It is not recorded whose cells these are; they may come from a transplant donor.

The CDR3 coding sequence is TGTGCCAGCAGACGGACTCGGGGGGATGAGCAGTTCTTC. It translates to CASRRTRGDEQFF. The V call is TRBV6-1, the J call TRBJ2-1; TRBD2 agrees at 7 bases. Per germline, CDR1 MNHNS and CDR2 SASEGT. The CDR3 consists of 13 residues. The V segment lost 6 bases and the J segment 8 bases; nucleotides outside the gene matches: 7.